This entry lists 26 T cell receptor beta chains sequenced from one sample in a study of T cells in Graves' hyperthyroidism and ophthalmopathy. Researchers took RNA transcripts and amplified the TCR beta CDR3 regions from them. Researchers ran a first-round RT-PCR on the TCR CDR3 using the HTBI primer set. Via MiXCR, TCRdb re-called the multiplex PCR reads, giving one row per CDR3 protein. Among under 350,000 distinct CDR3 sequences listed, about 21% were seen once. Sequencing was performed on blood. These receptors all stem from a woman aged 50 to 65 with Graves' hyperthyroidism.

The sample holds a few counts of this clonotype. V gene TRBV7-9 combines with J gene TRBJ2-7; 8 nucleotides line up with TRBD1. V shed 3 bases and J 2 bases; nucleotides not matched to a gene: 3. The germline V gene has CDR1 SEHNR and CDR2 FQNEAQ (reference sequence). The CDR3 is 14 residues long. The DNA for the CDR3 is TGTGCCAGCAGCTTGGGCAGGGGGCCCTACGAGCAGTACTTC. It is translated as CASSLGRGPYEQYF.

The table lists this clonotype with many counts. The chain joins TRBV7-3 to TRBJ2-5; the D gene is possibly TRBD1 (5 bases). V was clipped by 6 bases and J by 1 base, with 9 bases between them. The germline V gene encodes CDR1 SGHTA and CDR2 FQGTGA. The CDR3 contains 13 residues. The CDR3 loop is CASRGAPQETQYF. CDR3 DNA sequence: TGTGCCAGCAGAGGGGCCCCCCAAGAGACCCAGTACTTC.

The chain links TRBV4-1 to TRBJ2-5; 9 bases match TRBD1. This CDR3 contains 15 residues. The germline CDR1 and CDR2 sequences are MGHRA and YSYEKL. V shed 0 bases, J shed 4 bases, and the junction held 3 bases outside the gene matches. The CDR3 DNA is TGCGCCAGCAGCCAAGAGGACAGGGGTTTAGAGACCCAGTACTTC. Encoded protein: CASSQEDRGLETQYF.

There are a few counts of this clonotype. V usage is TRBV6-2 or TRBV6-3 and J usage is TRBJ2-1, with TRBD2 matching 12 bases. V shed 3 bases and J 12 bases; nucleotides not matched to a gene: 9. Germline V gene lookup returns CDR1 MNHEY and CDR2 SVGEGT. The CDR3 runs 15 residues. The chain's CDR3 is CASSYLAGGPQGQFF. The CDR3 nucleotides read TGTGCCAGCAGTTATCTAGCGGGAGGGCCCCAAGGGCAGTTCTTC.

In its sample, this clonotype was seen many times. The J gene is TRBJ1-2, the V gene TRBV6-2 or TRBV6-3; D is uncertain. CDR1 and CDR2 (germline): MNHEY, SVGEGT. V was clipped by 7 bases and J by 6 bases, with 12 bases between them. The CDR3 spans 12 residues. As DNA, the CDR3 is TGTGCCAGCAAGAACAGAGTCGATGGCTACACCTTC. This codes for CASKNRVDGYTF.

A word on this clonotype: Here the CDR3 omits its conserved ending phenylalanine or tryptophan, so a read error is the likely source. The CDR3 reads CASSPRHEAFL. CDR3 coding DNA: TGTGCCAGCTCACCAAGGCATGAAGCTTTCCTT. The rearrangement joins TRBV18 to TRBJ1-1; D remains ambiguous. Germline lookup yields CDR1 KGHSH and CDR2 LQKENI. The V end lost 2 bases, the J end lost 7 bases, and 5 bases lay between the germline ends. CDR3 length: 11 residues.

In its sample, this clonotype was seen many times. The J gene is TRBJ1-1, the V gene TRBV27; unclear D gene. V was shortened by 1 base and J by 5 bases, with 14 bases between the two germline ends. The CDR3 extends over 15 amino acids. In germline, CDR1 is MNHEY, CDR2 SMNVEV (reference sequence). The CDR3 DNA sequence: TGTGCCAGCAGTTTATTTCTGGGTAGAAGGACTGAAGCTTTCTTT. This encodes CASSLFLGRRTEAFF.

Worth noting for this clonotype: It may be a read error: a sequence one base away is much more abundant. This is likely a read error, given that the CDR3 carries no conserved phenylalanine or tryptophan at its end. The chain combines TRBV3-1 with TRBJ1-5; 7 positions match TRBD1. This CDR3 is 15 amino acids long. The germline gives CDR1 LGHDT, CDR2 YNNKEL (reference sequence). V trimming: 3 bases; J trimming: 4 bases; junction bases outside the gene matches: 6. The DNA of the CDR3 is TGTGCCAGCAGCCAGTCGCCACAGGGGAATCAGCCCCAGCATCTT. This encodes CASSQSPQGNQPQHL.

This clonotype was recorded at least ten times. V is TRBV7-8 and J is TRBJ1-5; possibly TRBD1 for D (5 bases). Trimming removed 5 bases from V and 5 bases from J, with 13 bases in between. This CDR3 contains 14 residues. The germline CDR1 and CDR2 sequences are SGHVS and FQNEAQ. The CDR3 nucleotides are TGTGCCAGCAGCCCACTGTTGGGGGATCAGCCCCAGCATTTT. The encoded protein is CASSPLLGDQPQHF. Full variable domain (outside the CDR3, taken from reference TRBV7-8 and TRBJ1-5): GAGVSQSPRYKVAKRGQDVALRCDPISGHVSLFWYQQALGQGPEFLTYFQNEAQLDKSGLPSDRFFAERPEGSVSTLKIQRTQQEDSAVYLCASSPLLGDQPQHFGDGTRLSIL.

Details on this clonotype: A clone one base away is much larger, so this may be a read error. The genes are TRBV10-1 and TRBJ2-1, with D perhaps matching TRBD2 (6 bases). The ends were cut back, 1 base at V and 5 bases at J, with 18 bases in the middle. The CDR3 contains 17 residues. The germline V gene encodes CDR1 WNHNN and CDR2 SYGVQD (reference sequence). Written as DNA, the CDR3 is TGCGCCAGCAGTGAGTACGGACCAGCGGGTGACCACAATGAGCAGTTCTTC. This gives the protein CASSEYGPAGDHNEQFF.

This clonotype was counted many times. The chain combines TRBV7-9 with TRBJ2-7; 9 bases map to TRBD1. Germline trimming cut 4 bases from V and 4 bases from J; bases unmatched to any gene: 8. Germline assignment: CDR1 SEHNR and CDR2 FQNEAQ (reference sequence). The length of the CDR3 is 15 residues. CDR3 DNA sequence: TGTGCCAGCAGCTCAAGGACAGGGGAAGATTACGAGCAGTACTTC. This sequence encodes CASSSRTGEDYEQYF.

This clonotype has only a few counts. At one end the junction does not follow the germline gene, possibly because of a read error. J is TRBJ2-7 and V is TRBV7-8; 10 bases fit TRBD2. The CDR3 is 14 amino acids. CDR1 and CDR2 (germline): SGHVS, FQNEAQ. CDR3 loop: CASGLRLAGYEQYF. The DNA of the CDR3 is TGTGCCAGCGGCTTAAGACTAGCGGGCTACGAGCAGTACTTC.

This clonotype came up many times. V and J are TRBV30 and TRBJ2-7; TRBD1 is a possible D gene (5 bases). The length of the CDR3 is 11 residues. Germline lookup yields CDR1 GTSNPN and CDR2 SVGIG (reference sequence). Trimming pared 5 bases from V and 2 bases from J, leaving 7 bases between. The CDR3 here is CAWDSPYEQYF. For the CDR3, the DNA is TGTGCCTGGGACAGCCCCTACGAGCAGTACTTC.

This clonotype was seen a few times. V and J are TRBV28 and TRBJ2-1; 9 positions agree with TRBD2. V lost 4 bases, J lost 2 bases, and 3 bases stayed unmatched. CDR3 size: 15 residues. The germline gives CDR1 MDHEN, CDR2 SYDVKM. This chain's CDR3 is CASSSSSGAYNEQFF. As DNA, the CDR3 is TGTGCCAGCAGTTCGTCTAGCGGGGCCTACAATGAGCAGTTCTTC.

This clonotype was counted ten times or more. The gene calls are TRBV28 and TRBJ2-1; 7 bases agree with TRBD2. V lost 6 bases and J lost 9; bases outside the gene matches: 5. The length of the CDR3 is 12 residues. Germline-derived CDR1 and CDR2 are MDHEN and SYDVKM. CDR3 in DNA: TGTGCCAGCAGCTCAGGGACTACTGAGCAGTTCTTC. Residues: CASSSGTTEQFF.

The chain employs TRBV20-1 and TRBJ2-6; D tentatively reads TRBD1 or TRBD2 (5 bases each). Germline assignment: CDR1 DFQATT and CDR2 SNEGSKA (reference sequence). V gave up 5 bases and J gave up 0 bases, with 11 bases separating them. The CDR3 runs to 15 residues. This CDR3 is CSAGDGGSGANVLTF. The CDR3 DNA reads TGCAGTGCTGGGGACGGAGGCTCTGGGGCCAACGTCCTGACTTTC.

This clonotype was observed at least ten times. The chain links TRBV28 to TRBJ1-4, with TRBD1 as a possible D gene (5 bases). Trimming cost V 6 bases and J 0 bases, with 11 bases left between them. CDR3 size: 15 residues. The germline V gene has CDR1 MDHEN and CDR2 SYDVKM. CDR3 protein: CASSLRGSTNEKLFF. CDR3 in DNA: TGTGCCAGCAGCTTAAGGGGTTCAACTAATGAAAAACTGTTTTTT.

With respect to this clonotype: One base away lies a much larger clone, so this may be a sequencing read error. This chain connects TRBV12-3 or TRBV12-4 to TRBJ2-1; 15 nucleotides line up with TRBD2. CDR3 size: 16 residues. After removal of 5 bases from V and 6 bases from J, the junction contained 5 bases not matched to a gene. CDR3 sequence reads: CASSRTSGRALNEQFF. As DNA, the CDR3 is TGTGCCAGCAGTCGGACTAGCGGGAGGGCCCTCAATGAGCAGTTCTTC.

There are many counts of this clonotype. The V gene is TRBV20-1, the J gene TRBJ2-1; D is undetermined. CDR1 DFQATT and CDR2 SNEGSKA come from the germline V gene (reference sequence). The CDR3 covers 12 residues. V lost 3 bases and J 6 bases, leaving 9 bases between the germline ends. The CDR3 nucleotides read TGCAGTGCTAGCCTAGTTTTCAATGAGCAGTTCTTC. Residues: CSASLVFNEQFF.

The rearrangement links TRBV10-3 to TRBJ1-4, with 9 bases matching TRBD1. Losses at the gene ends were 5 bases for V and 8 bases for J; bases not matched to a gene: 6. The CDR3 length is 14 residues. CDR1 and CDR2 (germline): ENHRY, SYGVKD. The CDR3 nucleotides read TGTGCCATCAGTCCGGGACAGGGAGAAGAAAAACTGTTTTTT. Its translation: CAISPGQGEEKLFF.

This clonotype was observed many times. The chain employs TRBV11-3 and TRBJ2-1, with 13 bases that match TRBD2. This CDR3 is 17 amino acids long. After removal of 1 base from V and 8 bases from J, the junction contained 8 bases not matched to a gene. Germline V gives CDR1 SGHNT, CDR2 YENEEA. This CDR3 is CASSLVRTSGRFDEQFF. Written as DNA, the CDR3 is TGTGCCAGCAGCTTAGTAAGGACTAGCGGGAGATTCGATGAGCAGTTCTTC.

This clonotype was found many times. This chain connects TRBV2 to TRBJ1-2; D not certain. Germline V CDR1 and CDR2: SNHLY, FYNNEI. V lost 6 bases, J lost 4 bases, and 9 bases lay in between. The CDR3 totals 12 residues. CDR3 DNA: TGTGCCAGCAGAGTCAGAACCTATGGCTACACCTTC. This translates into CASRVRTYGYTF.

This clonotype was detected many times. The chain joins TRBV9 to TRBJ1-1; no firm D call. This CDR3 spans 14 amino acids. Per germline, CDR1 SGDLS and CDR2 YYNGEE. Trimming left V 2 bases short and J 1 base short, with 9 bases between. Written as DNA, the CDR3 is TGTGCCAGCAGCGTGAGTGCGGGGAACACTGAAGCTTTCTTT. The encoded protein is CASSVSAGNTEAFF.

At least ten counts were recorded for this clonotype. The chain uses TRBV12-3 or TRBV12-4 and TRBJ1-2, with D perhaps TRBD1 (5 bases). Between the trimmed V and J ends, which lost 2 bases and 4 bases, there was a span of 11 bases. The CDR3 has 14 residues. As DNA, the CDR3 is TGTGCCAGCAGTTTAAATGACAGAGGCTATGGCTACACCTTC. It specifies CASSLNDRGYGYTF.

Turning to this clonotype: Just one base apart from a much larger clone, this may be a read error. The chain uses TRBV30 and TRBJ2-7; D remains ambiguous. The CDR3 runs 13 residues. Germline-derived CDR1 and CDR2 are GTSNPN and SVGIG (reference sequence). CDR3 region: CVWGRTGLHEQYF. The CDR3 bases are TGTGTCTGGGGAAGGACCGGTCTCCACGAGCAGTACTTC.

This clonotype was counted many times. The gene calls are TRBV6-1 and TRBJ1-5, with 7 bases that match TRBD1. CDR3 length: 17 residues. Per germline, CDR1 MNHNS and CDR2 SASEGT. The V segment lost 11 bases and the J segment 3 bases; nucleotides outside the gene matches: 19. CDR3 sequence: CAVPAARGLENNQPQHF. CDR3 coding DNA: TGTGCCGTACCTGCTGCGAGGGGGCTCGAGAACAATCAGCCCCAGCATTTT.